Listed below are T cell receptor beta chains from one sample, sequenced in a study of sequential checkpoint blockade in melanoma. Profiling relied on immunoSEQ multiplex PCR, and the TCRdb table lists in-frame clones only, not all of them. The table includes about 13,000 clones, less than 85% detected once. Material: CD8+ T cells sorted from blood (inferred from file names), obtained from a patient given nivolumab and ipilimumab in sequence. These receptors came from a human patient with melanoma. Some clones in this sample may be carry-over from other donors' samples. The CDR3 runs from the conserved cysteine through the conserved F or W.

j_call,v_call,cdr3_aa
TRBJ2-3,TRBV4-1,CASSQEGGSGGIPDTQYF
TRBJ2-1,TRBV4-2,CASSQDPSGGALDNEQFF
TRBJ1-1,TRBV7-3,CASSEEGQGFTNTEAFF
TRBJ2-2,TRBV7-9,CASSLAVRIKNTGELFF
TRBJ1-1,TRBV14,CASSQDRGKNTEAFF
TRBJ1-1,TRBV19,CASSIGGGTEAFF
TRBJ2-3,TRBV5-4,CASSPGQGGYTDTQYF
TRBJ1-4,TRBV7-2,CASSPWGLDRYNEKLFF
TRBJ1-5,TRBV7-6,CASSPRVGGADQPQHF
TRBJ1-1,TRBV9,CASSVGTGANTEAFF
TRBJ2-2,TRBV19,CASSYSTSNTGELFF
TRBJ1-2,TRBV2,CASSEALRDRETGYTF
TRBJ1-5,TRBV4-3,CASSQAVGGQPQHF
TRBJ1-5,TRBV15,CATSRGGQPLPGRPQHF
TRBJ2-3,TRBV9,CASSVSLAGGPSTDTQYF
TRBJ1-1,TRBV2,CASSEALLTGRNTEAFF
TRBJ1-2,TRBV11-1,CASSLPDTPLNYGYTF
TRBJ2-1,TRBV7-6,CASSAFRGALNEQFF
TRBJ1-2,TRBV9,CASSVGGQGYRNYGYTF
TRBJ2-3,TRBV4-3,CASSLIHGGSADTQYF
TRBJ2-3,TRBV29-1,CSAPGLRDTQYF
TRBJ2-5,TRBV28,CASSLGQALLETQYF
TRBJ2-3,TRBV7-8,CASSLGASGGTSTDTQYF
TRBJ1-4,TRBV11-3,CASSSVGRWNEKLFF
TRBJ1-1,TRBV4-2,CASSQPWVDRAYTEAFF
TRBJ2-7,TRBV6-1,CASRSYEQYF
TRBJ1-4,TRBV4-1,CASSQGGRGNEKLFF
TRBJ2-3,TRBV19,CASSSGQGRIDTQYF
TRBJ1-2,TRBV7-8,CASSSVPGSNYGYTF
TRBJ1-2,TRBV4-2,CASSQDRRQNYGYTF
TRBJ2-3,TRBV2,CASSEAGAGGLSTDTQYF
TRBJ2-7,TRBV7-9,CASSTDNLYEQYF
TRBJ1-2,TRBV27,CASSLTRNYGYTF
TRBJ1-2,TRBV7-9,CASGPTGNYGYTF
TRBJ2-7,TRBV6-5,CASSYEVGQPADEQYF
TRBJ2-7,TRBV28,CASSLSGPDSEQYF
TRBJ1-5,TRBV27,CASQAGYGQPQHF
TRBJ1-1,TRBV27,CASSFSGLNTEAFF
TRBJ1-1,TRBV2,CASSVFRDSMNTEAFF
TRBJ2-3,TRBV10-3,CAISQGGSTDTQYF
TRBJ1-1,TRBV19,CATRQAWNTEAFF
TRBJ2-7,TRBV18,CASSPRDRISYEQYF
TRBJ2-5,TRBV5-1,CASSPTSGGRYQETQYF
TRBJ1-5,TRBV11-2,CASSLPPEEQPQHF
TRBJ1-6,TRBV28,CASSLPTGVNSPLHF
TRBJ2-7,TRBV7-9,CASSLGLGAFYEQYF
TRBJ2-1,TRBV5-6,CASSTPGNNEQFF
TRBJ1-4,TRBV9,CASSAGHRNEKLFF
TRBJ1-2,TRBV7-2,CASSDWGSGGSGYTF